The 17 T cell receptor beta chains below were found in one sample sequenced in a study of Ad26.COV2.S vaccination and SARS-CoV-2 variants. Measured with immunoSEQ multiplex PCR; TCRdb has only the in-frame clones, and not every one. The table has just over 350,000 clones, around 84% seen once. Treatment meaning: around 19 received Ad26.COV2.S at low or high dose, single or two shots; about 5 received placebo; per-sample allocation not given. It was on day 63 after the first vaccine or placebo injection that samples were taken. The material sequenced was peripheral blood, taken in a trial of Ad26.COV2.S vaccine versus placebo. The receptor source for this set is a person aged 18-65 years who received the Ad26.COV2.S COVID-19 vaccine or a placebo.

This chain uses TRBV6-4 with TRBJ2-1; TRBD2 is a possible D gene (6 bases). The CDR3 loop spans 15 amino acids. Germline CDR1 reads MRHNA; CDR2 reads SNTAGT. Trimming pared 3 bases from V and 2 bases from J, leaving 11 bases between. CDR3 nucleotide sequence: TGTGCCAGCAGTGAGGGACGGGGGACCTACAATGAGCAGTTCTTC. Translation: CASSEGRGTYNEQFF.

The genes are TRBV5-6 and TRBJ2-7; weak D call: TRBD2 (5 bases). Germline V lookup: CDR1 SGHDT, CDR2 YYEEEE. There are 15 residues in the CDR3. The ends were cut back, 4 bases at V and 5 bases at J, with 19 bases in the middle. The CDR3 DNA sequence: TGTGCCAGCAGCCCCCTTAGCGTCGAGGTCCACGAGCAGTACTTC. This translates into CASSPLSVEVHEQYF.

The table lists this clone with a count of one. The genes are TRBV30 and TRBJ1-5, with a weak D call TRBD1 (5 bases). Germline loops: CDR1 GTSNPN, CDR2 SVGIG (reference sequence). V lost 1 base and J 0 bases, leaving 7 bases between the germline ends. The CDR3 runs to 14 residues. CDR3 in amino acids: CAWSAGPSNQPQHF. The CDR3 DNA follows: TGTGCCTGGAGTGCGGGGCCTAGCAATCAGCCCCAGCATTTT.

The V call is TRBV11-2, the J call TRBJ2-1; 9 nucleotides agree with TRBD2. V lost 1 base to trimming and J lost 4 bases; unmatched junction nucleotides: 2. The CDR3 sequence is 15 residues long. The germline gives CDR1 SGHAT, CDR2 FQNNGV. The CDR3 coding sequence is TGTGCCAGCAGCTTAGCTAGCGGGGTTTACAATGAGCAGTTCTTC. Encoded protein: CASSLASGVYNEQFF.

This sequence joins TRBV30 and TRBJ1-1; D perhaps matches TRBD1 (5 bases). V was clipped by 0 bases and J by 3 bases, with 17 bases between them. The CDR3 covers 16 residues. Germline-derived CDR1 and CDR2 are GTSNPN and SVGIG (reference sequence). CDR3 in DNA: TGTGCCTGGAGTGTACGGGGTGAGGGGTTCGACACTGAAGCTTTCTTT. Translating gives CAWSVRGEGFDTEAFF.

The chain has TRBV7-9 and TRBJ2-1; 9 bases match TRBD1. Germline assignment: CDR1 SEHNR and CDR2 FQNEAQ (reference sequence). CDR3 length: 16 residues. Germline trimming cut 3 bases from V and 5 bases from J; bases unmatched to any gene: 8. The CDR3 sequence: CASSFLGGQGDNEQFF. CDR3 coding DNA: TGTGCCAGCAGCTTTCTAGGGGGACAGGGAGACAATGAGCAGTTCTTC. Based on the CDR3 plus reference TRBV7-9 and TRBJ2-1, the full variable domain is DTGVSQNPRHKITKRGQNVTFRCDPISEHNRLYWYRQTLGQGPEFLTYFQNEAQLEKSRLLSDRFSAERPKGSFSTLEIQRTEQGDSAMYLCASSFLGGQGDNEQFFGPGTRLTVL.

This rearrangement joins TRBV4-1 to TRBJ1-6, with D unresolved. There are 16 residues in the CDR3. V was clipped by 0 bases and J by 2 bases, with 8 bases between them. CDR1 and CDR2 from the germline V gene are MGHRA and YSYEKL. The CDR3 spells CASSQDKGTYNSPLHF. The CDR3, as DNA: TGCGCCAGCAGCCAAGATAAAGGGACCTATAATTCACCCCTCCACTTT.

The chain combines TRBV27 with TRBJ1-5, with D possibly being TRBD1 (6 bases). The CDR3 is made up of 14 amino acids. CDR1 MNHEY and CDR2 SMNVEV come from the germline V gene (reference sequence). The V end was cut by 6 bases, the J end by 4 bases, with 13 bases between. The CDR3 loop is CASRPGEGNQPQHF. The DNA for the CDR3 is TGTGCCAGCAGACCAGGGGAGGGTAATCAGCCCCAGCATTTT.

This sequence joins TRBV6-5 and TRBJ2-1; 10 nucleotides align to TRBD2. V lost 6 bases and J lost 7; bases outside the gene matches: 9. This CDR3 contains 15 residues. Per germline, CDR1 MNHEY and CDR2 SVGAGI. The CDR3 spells CASSASSGRGNEQFF. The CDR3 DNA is TGTGCCAGCAGCGCGTCTAGCGGGAGAGGGAATGAGCAGTTCTTC.

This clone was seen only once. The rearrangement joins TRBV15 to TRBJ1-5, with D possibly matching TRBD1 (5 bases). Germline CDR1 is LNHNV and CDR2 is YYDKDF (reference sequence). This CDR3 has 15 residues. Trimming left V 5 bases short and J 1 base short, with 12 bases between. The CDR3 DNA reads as TGTGCCACCAGCCGAGGGACGGTCAGCAATCAGCCCCAGCATTTT. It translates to CATSRGTVSNQPQHF.

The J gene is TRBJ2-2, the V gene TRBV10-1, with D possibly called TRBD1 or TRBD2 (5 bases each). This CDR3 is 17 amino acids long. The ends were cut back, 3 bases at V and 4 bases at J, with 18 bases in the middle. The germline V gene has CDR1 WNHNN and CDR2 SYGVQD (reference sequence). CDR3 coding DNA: TGCGCCAGCAGTGACTACCGGGACCCCCGGGTCACCGGGGAGCTGTTTTTT. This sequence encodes CASSDYRDPRVTGELFF.

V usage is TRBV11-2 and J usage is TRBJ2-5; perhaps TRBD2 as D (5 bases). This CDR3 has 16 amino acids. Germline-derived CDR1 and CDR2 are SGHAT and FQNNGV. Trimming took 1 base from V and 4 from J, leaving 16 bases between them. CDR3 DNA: TGTGCCAGCAGCTTAGGGGATTCACCACGGGGAGAGACCCAGTACTTC. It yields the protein CASSLGDSPRGETQYF.

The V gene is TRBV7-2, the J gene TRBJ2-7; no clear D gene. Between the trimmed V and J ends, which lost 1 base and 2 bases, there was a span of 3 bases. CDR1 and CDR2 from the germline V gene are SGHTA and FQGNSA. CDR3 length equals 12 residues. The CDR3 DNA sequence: TGTGCCAGCAGCTTAGAAACCTACGAGCAGTACTTC. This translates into CASSLETYEQYF. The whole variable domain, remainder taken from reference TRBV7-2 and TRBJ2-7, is GAGVSQSPSNKVTEKGKDVELRCDPISGHTALYWYRQSLGQGLEFLIYFQGNSAPDKSGLPSDRFSAERTGGSVSTLTIQRTQQEDSAVYLCASSLETYEQYFGPGTRLTVT.

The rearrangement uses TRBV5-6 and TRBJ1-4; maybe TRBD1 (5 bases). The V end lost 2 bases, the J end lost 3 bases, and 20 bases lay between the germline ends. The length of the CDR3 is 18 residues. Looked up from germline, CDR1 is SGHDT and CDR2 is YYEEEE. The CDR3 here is CASSLWTLVTSANEKLFF. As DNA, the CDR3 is TGTGCCAGCAGCTTATGGACACTTGTGACTTCTGCTAATGAAAAACTGTTTTTT. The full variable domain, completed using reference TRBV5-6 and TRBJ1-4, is DAGVTQSPTHLIKTRGQQVTLRCSPKSGHDTVSWYQQALGQGPQFIFQYYEEEERQRGNFPDRFSGHQFPNYSSELNVNALLLGDSALYLCASSLWTLVTSANEKLFFGSGTQLSVL.

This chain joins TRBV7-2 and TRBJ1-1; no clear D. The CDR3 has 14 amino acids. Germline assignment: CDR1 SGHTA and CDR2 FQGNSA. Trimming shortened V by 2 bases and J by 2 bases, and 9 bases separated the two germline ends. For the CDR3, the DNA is TGTGCCAGCAGCTTACGGGCAGCCAACACTGAAGCTTTCTTT. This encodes CASSLRAANTEAFF.

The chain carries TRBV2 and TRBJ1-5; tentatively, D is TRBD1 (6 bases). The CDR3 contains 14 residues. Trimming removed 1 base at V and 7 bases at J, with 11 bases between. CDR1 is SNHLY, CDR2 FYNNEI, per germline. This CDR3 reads CASSEGQGRQPQHF. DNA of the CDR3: TGTGCCAGCAGTGAAGGGCAGGGGCGGCAGCCCCAGCATTTT.

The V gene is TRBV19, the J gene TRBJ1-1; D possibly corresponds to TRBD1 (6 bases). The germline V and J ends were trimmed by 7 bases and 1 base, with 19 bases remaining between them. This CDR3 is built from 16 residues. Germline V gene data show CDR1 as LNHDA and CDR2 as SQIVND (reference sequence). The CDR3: CASIPHTGTKNTEAFF. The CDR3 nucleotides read TGTGCCAGTATTCCTCATACCGGGACAAAGAACACTGAAGCTTTCTTT. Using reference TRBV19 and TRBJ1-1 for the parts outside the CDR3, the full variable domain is DGGITQSPKYLFRKEGQNVTLSCEQNLNHDAMYWYRQDPGQGLRLIYYSQIVNDFQKGDIAEGYSVSREKKESFPLTVTSAQKNPTAFYLCASIPHTGTKNTEAFFGQGTRLTVV.